The T cell receptor (beta chain) under discussion was sequenced for a study of shared clonotypes between healthy human individuals (dated by TCRdb to 2018 to 2021). With regard to the full study: The cohort comprised two women and a few men aged 18 to 49 years. Per donor, three plates each were used for CD4 naive and CD4 memory, two for CD8 naive, and one for CD8 memory. Blood TCR repertoires of a handful of healthy adults were deeply sequenced to estimate repertoire size and the extent of clonotype sharing between individuals. To increase sequencing depth and limit assay-specific biases, different laboratories used diverse techniques to prepare libraries and sequence TCR repertoires. Per donor, leukapheresis produced somewhere between about 0.85 and 9.5 billion PBMCs. On the study overall, not on this receptor specifically: When several donors were compared, the shared fraction of clonotypes was 5% to 6.5% for naive CD4, roughly 3.4% for naive CD8, 2% to 2.5% for memory CD4, and 0.4% for memory CD8. Naive subsets generally had larger estimated clonotype richness than memory subsets. Compared with non-shared clonotypes, the clonotypes found in all four sorted-subset donors had higher generation probabilities. Only blood was sampled, and tissue TCR repertoires likely differ from those in blood. Based on pairwise subsampling, the degree of clonotype sharing among donors was expected to be affected by sequencing depth. Rarefaction of sorted-subset datasets indicated incomplete sequencing despite the large sequencing depth. The genetic and exposure-history diversity represented was limited by the small number of donors.

Trimmed from V: 5 bases; trimmed from J: 4 bases; junction bases lacking a gene match: 6. The CDR3 goes from the cysteine to the phenylalanine over 14 residues. Only the CDR3 DNA is retained, 42 bases long and in frame from the first base. CDR1 and CDR2 are drawn from the germline V gene (reference sequence): MNHNY, SVGAGI. The donors were healthy, HIV-negative adults who had no recently reported acute infections or vaccinations. Every donor was a Caucasian adult residing in Nashville, Tennessee, USA. CD4+ T cells were enriched by magnetic negative selection, after which naive cells were positively selected on CD45RA and the negative fraction was taken as the memory subset. Blood was obtained by leukapheresis, after which PBMCs were separated by Ficoll-Histopaque density gradient centrifugation and cryopreserved in liquid nitrogen vapor phase. Analytical flow cytometry was used to check the purity and quantity of each magnetically sorted T cell population. Genomic DNA was isolated from every sorted fraction and measured by UV absorbance on a Nanodrop 2000c.

Notes on this clone: What this receptor recognizes is not known. Base qualities were left out, and no much larger clone turns up one base away.

Using the deep immunoSEQ assay, TCR CDR3 regions were amplified from genomic DNA by multiplex PCR. For each cell subset, the extracted genomic DNA was distributed evenly across all wells of several immunoSEQ 96-well plates, and each plate served as one replicate. Each replicate PCR for sorted subsets received about 210 ng genomic DNA, equal to about 30,000 T cell genomes. Purified libraries were measured with a Qubit 3.0 fluorometer, size-checked on a Bioanalyzer 2100, and measured again with the KAPA Library Quantification kit. Each immunoSEQ 96-well plate was sequenced on its own single-read 150-cycle Illumina NextSeq 550 flow cell. The study's own analysis went as follows. Because only junctional sequences without quality scores were contained in the immunoSEQ output, filtering matching that applied to full-length reads could not be performed. To assign V/J genes and CDR3, sequences were annotated using PyIR, a Python wrapper for IgBLAST v1.9, with IMGT germline references. Reads with weak V/J assignments (E-value above 1e-6), missing CDR3, stop codons, out-of-frame junctions, or ambiguous translated residues were removed. V3J clonotypes were defined by identical inferred V gene, J gene, and CDR3 amino acid sequence. The percentage overlap between two repertoires was calculated by dividing the number of shared unique clonotypes by the size of the smaller repertoire. RTK rarefaction, the Chao1 estimator, and Recon v2.1 estimates of unobserved clonotypes were used to assess repertoire richness. Generation probabilities were computed with OLGA for all TCRbeta clonotypes obtained by the gDNA method from four donors. This immuneACCESS table, as held by TCRdb, lists in-frame sequences with V and J called but not all clones. Of the missing ones, under half trace to an unresolved V gene in checked studies; the others have no known cause. V, J and clone size reflect that table, while D and trimming were determined from the DNA. The sample table contains approximately 980,000 clones; only one count was recorded for 70% to 85% of them. Clones ranked in the top ten supply approximately 1.5% of the sample.

This clonotype was obtained from a man aged 18-30 years in good health. The chain is assembled from TRBV6-6 and TRBJ1-1, and 8 bases in between align with TRBD1. The sample taken for sequencing was memory CD4+ T cells sorted from blood. The cell subset or site label, as the study defines it: CD45RA-negative fraction. The CDR3 corresponds to CASSTSTGGTEAFF. The DNA reads as follows: TGTGCCAGCAGTACTTCCACAGGGGGCACTGAAGCTTTCTTT.